Each of the 17 T cell receptor beta chains below was sequenced from the same sample in a study of early T cells in non-severe SARS-CoV-2 infection. TCRdb passed the 5' RACE reads through MiXCR, listing each CDR3 protein once. The sample lists 20,000 to 25,000 distinct CDR3 sequences; 4.5% to 5.5% were seen once. Sequencing was done on a sample of whole blood. The receptors derive from an adult who was a healthcare worker with PCR-confirmed SARS-CoV-2 infection or an uninfected control (not recorded which).

This clonotype was seen ten or more times. The rearrangement uses TRBV29-1 and TRBJ2-4; possible D gene TRBD2, 7 bases. Looked up from germline, CDR1 is SQVTM and CDR2 is ANQGSEA. V shed 3 bases and J shed 8 bases, with 11 bases lying between them. The CDR3 extends over 12 amino acids. The CDR3 protein is CSVDGGADIQYF. The CDR3 DNA sequence: TGCAGCGTTGATGGGGGGGCTGACATTCAGTACTTC.

Ten or more counts support this clonotype. The J gene is TRBJ1-5, the V gene TRBV19; D perhaps matches TRBD1 (5 bases). With 5 bases removed from V and 4 bases from J, the gap between germline ends came to 24 bases. The V gene's germline CDR1 is LNHDA and CDR2 SQIVND (reference sequence). The CDR3 contains 18 residues. DNA for the CDR3: TGTGCCAGTAGTCTCCAATCGTCCCGGGGTCCAGGGAATCAGCCCCAGCATTTT. As protein: CASSLQSSRGPGNQPQHF.

A few counts support this clonotype. V gene TRBV3-1 combines with J gene TRBJ2-1; TRBD1 aligns across 7 bases. Germline CDR1 reads LGHDT; CDR2 reads YNNKEL (reference sequence). Trimming took 1 base from V and 8 from J; bases not matched to a gene: 8. This CDR3 has 15 residues. The CDR3, as DNA: TGTGCCAGCAGCCAAGCCAAGATACAGGGGTATGAGCAGTTCTTC. Translating it yields CASSQAKIQGYEQFF.

This chain connects TRBV7-8 to TRBJ1-6, with D perhaps matching TRBD1 (5 bases). Between the trimmed V and J ends, which lost 5 bases and 6 bases, there was a span of 26 bases. Germline-derived CDR1 and CDR2 are SGHVS and FQNEAQ. The CDR3 has 19 amino acids. CDR3 in DNA: TGTGCCAGCAGCCCGAATAGGGGCGCAAGATTAATGGCTAATTCACCCCTCCACTTT. This gives the protein CASSPNRGARLMANSPLHF.

This clonotype was recorded at least ten times. V gene TRBV6-5 combines with J gene TRBJ2-2; D may be TRBD1 (5 bases). The germline CDR1 and CDR2 sequences are MNHEY and SVGAGI. The CDR3 is 13 amino acids. V lost 11 bases, J lost 0 bases, and 10 bases lay in between. The CDR3 loop reads CAARTPNTGELFF. As DNA, the CDR3 is TGTGCCGCGAGGACACCGAACACCGGGGAGCTGTTTTTT.

The chain links TRBV5-5 to TRBJ1-1; 7 bases align to TRBD1. With 4 bases clipped from V and 3 bases from J, the junction kept 3 bases outside the gene matches. This CDR3 has 13 amino acids. The germline V gene encodes CDR1 SGHKS and CDR2 YYEKEE (reference sequence). This chain's CDR3 is CASSRGPDTEAFF. The CDR3, as DNA: TGTGCCAGCAGCAGGGGGCCCGACACTGAAGCTTTCTTT.

This chain uses TRBV7-9 with TRBJ2-7; the D gene is possibly TRBD1 (5 bases). CDR1 and CDR2 from the germline V gene are SEHNR and FQNEAQ (reference sequence). The V end lost 5 bases, the J end lost 6 bases, and 20 bases lay between the germline ends. The CDR3 runs 15 residues. The CDR3 region is CASSHQTLGAVEQYF. As DNA, the CDR3 is TGTGCCAGCAGCCACCAGACCTTAGGGGCAGTCGAGCAGTACTTC.

In this sample, this clonotype turned up many times. This chain joins TRBV10-3 and TRBJ1-6; a possible D gene is TRBD1 (5 bases). This CDR3 comprises 15 residues. The germline V and J ends were trimmed by 2 bases and 2 bases, with 7 bases remaining between them. The V gene's germline CDR1 is ENHRY and CDR2 SYGVKD. The DNA of the CDR3 is TGTGCCATCAGTGAGGGACAAACCTATAATTCACCCCTCCACTTT. This codes for CAISEGQTYNSPLHF.

This clonotype has a count of ten or more. The CDR3 DNA reads as TGTGCCAGCAGCCAAGATGTTGTGGCAGGAGGCAATCAGCCCCAGCATTTT. Its protein product is CASSQDVVAGGNQPQHF. This sequence joins TRBV4-2 and TRBJ1-5; no firm D call. The CDR3 has 17 residues. The V gene lost 0 bases and the J gene lost 2 bases, with 14 bases spanning the gap. Germline-derived CDR1 and CDR2 are LGHNA and YNFKEQ.

This clonotype was found many times. V gene TRBV4-1 combines with J gene TRBJ2-1, with D tentatively TRBD2 (5 bases). V was trimmed by 0 bases and J by 9 bases, leaving 9 bases between them. CDR1 is MGHRA and CDR2 is YSYEKL in the germline V gene. The CDR3 contains 13 residues. The CDR3 coding sequence is TGCGCCAGCAGCCAAGATCCCGGAGGTGAGCAGTTCTTC. Its translation is CASSQDPGGEQFF.

V and J are TRBV27 and TRBJ2-1; D not resolved. This CDR3 region has 15 residues. Germline V gives CDR1 MNHEY, CDR2 SMNVEV (reference sequence). The V and J ends lost 5 bases and 6 bases respectively, with 17 bases between them. The chain's CDR3 is CASSPQASSPNEQFF. The CDR3 nucleotides read TGTGCCAGCAGTCCCCAAGCTTCGAGTCCCAATGAGCAGTTCTTC.

This clonotype was recorded many times. The rearrangement joins TRBV20-1 to TRBJ2-7; 11 nucleotides align to TRBD2. Germline CDR1 DFQATT, CDR2 SNEGSKA (reference sequence). CDR3 length equals 16 residues. With 3 bases clipped from V and 0 bases from J, the junction kept 7 bases outside the gene matches. This chain's CDR3 is CSARQPGLAVSYEQYF. The CDR3 nucleotides read TGCAGTGCTAGGCAACCGGGACTAGCGGTCTCCTACGAGCAGTACTTC.

Only a few counts were recorded for this clonotype. This chain joins TRBV18 and TRBJ2-3; D unresolved. V was pared by 2 bases and J by 1 base, with 10 bases between. The germline V gene encodes CDR1 KGHSH and CDR2 LQKENI. The CDR3 length is 15 residues. The CDR3 DNA sequence: TGTGCCAGCTCACCAAAGATTGGAGGCACAGATACGCAGTATTTT. It translates to CASSPKIGGTDTQYF.

The chain uses TRBV30 and TRBJ2-3; 9 bases are shared with TRBD2. Per germline, CDR1 GTSNPN and CDR2 SVGIG (reference sequence). This CDR3 contains 15 residues. Trimming cost V 8 bases and J 4 bases; bases outside gene matches: 13. The CDR3 loop reads CALTLNSGSSDTQYF. The DNA for the CDR3 is TGTGCCCTAACACTGAATAGCGGGAGTTCAGATACGCAGTATTTT.

The chain couples TRBV7-2 to TRBJ2-5; TRBD2 matches 8 bases. This CDR3 has 16 amino acids. The V gene end was trimmed by 2 bases and the J gene end by 5 bases; junction bases not matched to a gene: 10. CDR1 is SGHTA, CDR2 FQGNSA, per germline. The CDR3 here is CASSLSSRGAGETQYF. CDR3 nucleotides: TGTGCCAGCAGCTTAAGTTCGCGGGGGGCCGGGGAGACCCAGTACTTC.

This clonotype was observed many times. The chain combines TRBV3-1 with TRBJ2-2; D perhaps matches TRBD2 (7 bases). The germline V gene has CDR1 LGHDT and CDR2 YNNKEL (reference sequence). Trimming removed 0 bases from V and 4 bases from J, with 21 bases in between. This CDR3 comprises 19 residues. The CDR3 reads CASSQDSPGGLSCTGELFF. For the CDR3, the DNA is TGTGCCAGCAGCCAAGACAGTCCGGGGGGCTTAAGTTGCACCGGGGAGCTGTTTTTT.

This clonotype has at least ten counts. V and J are TRBV18 and TRBJ2-5, with no clear D. From germline, CDR1 is KGHSH and CDR2 LQKENI. The CDR3 covers 13 residues. V lost 1 base and J lost 5, with 8 bases in between. This chain's CDR3 is CASSPLNTETQYF. The CDR3 bases are TGTGCCAGCTCACCACTAAACACGGAGACCCAGTACTTC. Full variable domain (rest looked up from reference TRBV18 and TRBJ2-5): NAGVMQNPRHLVRRRGQEARLRCSPMKGHSHVYWYRQLPEEGLKFMVYLQKENIIDESGMPKERFSAEFPKEGPSILRIQQVVRGDSAAYFCASSPLNTETQYFGPGTRLLVL.